Included here is one TCR beta chain sequence, with context. The data derive from a study of CD8 T cells in Susac syndrome. TEMRA cells were FACS-enriched, while CD8+ and CD4+ T cells were negatively isolated. CDR1 is SQVTM, CDR2 ANQGSEA, per germline. This CDR3 is built from 14 residues. Deletions cut 7 bases from V and 4 bases from J, with 17 bases between. RNA was extracted with the RNeasy kit, and a quantity of roughly 0.5 to 1 ug was reverse transcribed using random hexamers. Amplification of TCR beta CDR3 spanned 54 Vbeta and 13 Jbeta via immunoSEQ multiplex PCR. MiXCR, applied by TCRdb to the immunoSEQ multiplex PCR reads, yields one record per CDR3 protein. The sample has 200,000 or so distinct CDR3 sequences, over 90% seen once.

This chain uses TRBV29-1 with TRBJ1-3, with no clear D. Sample: CD4+ T cells from PBMCs. This receptor was obtained from a human donor with multiple sclerosis. The CDR3 loop is CSAKSPRSGNTIYF. The DNA for the CDR3 is TGCAGCGCTAAAAGCCCCAGGTCGGGAAACACCATATATTTT.